This TCR beta chain was identified during a study of T cell repertoires in cytomegalovirus infection. Study overall: Public TCR beta signatures provided an indication of both CMV infection and a matching HLA type. General study results and limits: CMV-specific TCR beta clonotypes restricted by HLA-C dominated the ex vivo response. Individuals carrying CMV plus the relevant HLA were identified by cumulative frequency of public TCR beta families.

With respect to this clonotype: The antigen is unknown.

One entry per CDR3 protein results from TCRdb running MiXCR on the reads. The repertoire holds approximately 200,000 distinct CDR3 sequences, over 20% seen once, with about 20% in the top ten. The CDR3 is 13 amino acids. The V gene lost 2 bases and the J gene lost 5 bases, with 12 bases spanning the gap. CDR1 DFQATT and CDR2 SNEGSKA come from the germline V gene (reference sequence). The gene calls are TRBV20-1 and TRBJ1-1; tentative D call: TRBD1 (6 bases). The sequencing sample was made of CD8+ T cells from PBMCs. The clonotype comes from a human donor in good health (CMV status not recorded). Some clones in this sample may be carry-over from other donors' samples. CDR3 loop: CSARSQRGTEAFF. In DNA form, the CDR3 reads TGCAGTGCTAGATCCCAGAGGGGGACTGAAGCTTTCTTT.